The present entry profiles one T cell receptor (beta chain) with its context. The junction had 5 bases not matched to a gene; V was cut back by 0 bases and J by 3 bases. The CDR3 spans 17 residues. CDR1 is LGHNA and CDR2 is YNFKEQ in the germline V gene. This sample is drawn from a study of CD8 T cells in Susac syndrome. It was with random hexamers that 0.5 to 1 ug RNA was reverse transcribed. MiXCR, run by TCRdb on the immunoSEQ multiplex PCR reads, gives a single entry per CDR3 protein. Seen here are 210,000 or so distinct CDR3 sequences, about 95% observed once, and the top ten hold 0.15% to 0.2%. The source of this sequence is a human donor with Susac syndrome. This rearrangement joins TRBV4-2 to TRBJ1-4; 9 bases align to TRBD1. Input material: CD4+ T cells from PBMCs. CDR3 loop: CASSQEGQGLANEKLFF. The CDR3 DNA sequence: TGTGCCAGCAGCCAAGAAGGACAGGGGCTTGCTAATGAAAAACTGTTTTTT.